A single sample gave rise to the 15 T cell receptor beta chains below, sequenced in a study of control samples from healthy donors and cancer patients. Profiling relied on immunoSEQ multiplex PCR, and the TCRdb table lists in-frame clones only, not all of them. The table shows 120,000 or so clones, with roughly 86% occurring only once. Sequencing was performed on blood. The receptor source for this set is a man aged 55-75 years in good health.

This rearrangement joins TRBV19 to TRBJ1-3; D ambiguous. The CDR3 has 15 amino acids. V was cut by 7 bases and J by 0 bases, with 13 bases left in between. The germline V gene encodes CDR1 LNHDA and CDR2 SQIVND (reference sequence). In DNA, the CDR3 is TGTGCCAGTACCCCCTCGGTGGGCTCTGGAAACACCATATATTTT. This gives the protein CASTPSVGSGNTIYF.

This chain links TRBV12-5 with TRBJ1-1, with 9 bases that match TRBD1. Germline assignment: CDR1 LGHNT and CDR2 FRNRAP. V dropped 3 bases and J dropped 8; count of bases not matched to a gene: 4. The CDR3 spans 13 residues. This chain's CDR3 is CASGFGTGSEAFF. CDR3 coding DNA: TGTGCTAGTGGTTTCGGGACAGGGTCCGAAGCTTTCTTT.

J is TRBJ1-5 and V is TRBV3-1 (or the pseudogene TRBV3-2); D might be TRBD1 (6 bases). The germline V and J ends were trimmed by 0 bases and 5 bases, with 17 bases remaining between them. The CDR3 extends over 17 amino acids. Looked up from germline, CDR1 is LGHDT and CDR2 is YNNKEL (reference sequence). Here the CDR3 reads CASSQDLPGDSYQPQHF. CDR3 DNA: TGTGCCAGCAGCCAAGATCTACCAGGGGATAGTTATCAGCCCCAGCATTTT.

The V gene is TRBV4-2, the J gene TRBJ2-7; TRBD2 agrees at 12 bases. The CDR3 consists of 16 residues. With V trimmed by 4 bases and J by 0 bases, 4 bases remained unmatched. Germline loops: CDR1 LGHNA, CDR2 YNFKEQ. In DNA form, the CDR3 reads TGTGCCAGCAGCCCGGAGACTAGCGGGGGCTCCTACGAGCAGTACTTC. Translation: CASSPETSGGSYEQYF.

This clone was picked up one time. The chain links TRBV28 to TRBJ1-4; D is possibly TRBD1 (5 bases). The CDR3 totals 16 residues. CDR1 is MDHEN, CDR2 SYDVKM, per germline. Deletions cut 7 bases from V and 0 bases from J, with 15 bases between. Here the CDR3 DNA reads TGTGCCAGCACGAGGGGACGATGGGCAACTAATGAAAAACTGTTTTTT. It codes for CASTRGRWATNEKLFF.

The V and J genes are TRBV28 and TRBJ2-7; the match to TRBD2 covers 10 bases. The CDR3 is 15 residues long. V lost 4 bases to trimming and J lost 1 base; unmatched junction nucleotides: 4. Looked up from germline, CDR1 is MDHEN and CDR2 is SYDVKM. The CDR3 coding sequence is TGTGCCAGCAGTTCTGCTAGCGGGGGATCCTACGAGCAGTACTTC. Its translation is CASSSASGGSYEQYF.

The V and J genes are TRBV6-6 and TRBJ2-1, with 7 bases lining up with TRBD2. V shed 6 bases, J shed 4 bases, and the junction held 9 bases outside the gene matches. The CDR3 loop spans 15 amino acids. CDR1 and CDR2 (germline): MNHNY, SVGAGI (reference sequence). The CDR3 loop reads CASSLGLERYNEQFF. The CDR3 nucleotides read TGTGCCAGCAGCCTCGGACTAGAGCGGTACAATGAGCAGTTCTTC.

V is TRBV2 and J is TRBJ1-5; D is undetermined. Germline-derived CDR1 and CDR2 are SNHLY and FYNNEI. Trimming shortened V by 0 bases and J by 4 bases, and 13 bases separated the two germline ends. The CDR3 extends over 16 amino acids. Here the CDR3 reads CASSEAHGKRNQPQHF. The CDR3 DNA reads TGTGCCAGCAGTGAAGCGCACGGGAAACGGAATCAGCCCCAGCATTTT.

V gene TRBV7-2 combines with J gene TRBJ2-4; TRBD1 or TRBD2 may be the D gene (5 bases each). The V and J ends lost 3 bases and 3 bases respectively, with 15 bases between them. This CDR3 region has 16 residues. Germline values: CDR1 SGHTA, CDR2 FQGNSA. The CDR3 coding sequence is TGTGCCAGCAGCTTCCCCTCCGGGACGAACAAAAACATTCAGTACTTC. Translating gives CASSFPSGTNKNIQYF.

This chain joins TRBV7-6 and TRBJ2-2; no firm D call. V lost 1 base and J 2 bases, leaving 11 bases between the germline ends. The CDR3 covers 16 residues. Germline V lookup: CDR1 SGHVS, CDR2 FNYEAQ. For the CDR3, the DNA is TGTGCCAGCAGCTTAGTTATAGGAGCAAACACCGGGGAGCTGTTTTTT. Its protein product is CASSLVIGANTGELFF.

This clone appeared once. This chain joins TRBV4-1 and TRBJ2-1; no clear D. Trimming took 6 bases from V and 9 from J, leaving 9 bases between them. Germline V gene sequence: CDR1 MGHRA, CDR2 YSYEKL. This CDR3 region has 11 residues. CDR3 sequence: CASRDRSEQFF. The CDR3 coding sequence is TGCGCCAGCAGGGATCGGAGTGAGCAGTTCTTC.

This clone showed up just a few times. The chain combines TRBV11-3 with TRBJ1-6; 7 nucleotides align to TRBD1. Per germline, CDR1 SGHNT and CDR2 YENEEA. J was trimmed by 9 bases and V by 3 bases; bases with no gene match: 2. The CDR3 is 13 residues long. The CDR3 sequence is CASSLTGSSPLHF. DNA for the CDR3: TGTGCCAGCAGCTTGACAGGGAGTTCACCCCTCCACTTT.

CDR3 amino acids: CASSPDRTGALDEQFF. The DNA for the CDR3 is TGTGCCAGCAGCCCCGACCGGACAGGGGCGTTAGATGAGCAGTTCTTC. The rearrangement joins TRBV7-3 to TRBJ2-1, with 9 nucleotides matching TRBD1. This CDR3 has 16 residues. The germline V gene encodes CDR1 SGHTA and CDR2 FQGTGA. The V segment lost 5 bases and the J segment 8 bases; nucleotides outside the gene matches: 13.

The genes are TRBV7-9 and TRBJ1-2; D gene unclear. CDR1 and CDR2 from the germline V gene are SEHNR and FQNEAQ (reference sequence). The CDR3 loop spans 14 amino acids. Trimming shortened V by 4 bases and J by 2 bases, and 11 bases separated the two germline ends. DNA for the CDR3: TGTGCCAGCAGCTCCAATTCGGGGAACTATGGCTACACCTTC. This translates into CASSSNSGNYGYTF. Full variable domain (outside the CDR3, taken from reference TRBV7-9 and TRBJ1-2): DTGVSQNPRHKITKRGQNVTFRCDPISEHNRLYWYRQTLGQGPEFLTYFQNEAQLEKSRLLSDRFSAERPKGSFSTLEIQRTEQGDSAMYLCASSSNSGNYGYTFGSGTRLTVV.

This clone showed up just a few times. This chain joins TRBV12-3 or TRBV12-4 and TRBJ1-1; D may be TRBD1 (6 bases). With 4 bases removed from V and 9 bases from J, the gap between germline ends came to 9 bases. The CDR3 sequence is 11 residues long. In nucleotides, the CDR3 is TGTGCCAGCAGTTCCGGGACACAAGCTTTCTTT. It specifies CASSSGTQAFF.